Each of the 10 T cell receptor beta chains below was sequenced from the same sample in a study of T cell responses to AZD1222 COVID-19 vaccine listed by TCRdb under 2021. The time point label of this sample denotes: about 28 days (+/-7) after the second vaccine dose. Library generation was performed with the immunoSEQ multiplex PCR assay. The table comes from immuneACCESS by way of TCRdb, which keeps in-frame sequences with V and J called. Part of the clones is missing from these tables; in studies checked, under half for an unresolved V gene and the rest for unknown reasons. The sample table lists 150,000 to 200,000 clones, roughly nine tenths of them with a count of one. Roughly 3.5% of the sample belongs to the ten largest clones. The starting material was peripheral blood, obtained 28 days after the second AZD1222 dose. All receptors derive from an adult who received the AZD1222 COVID-19 vaccine.

The table lists this clone with a count of one. The chain carries TRBV5-5 and TRBJ1-4; possible D gene TRBD1, 6 bases. Trimming cost V 2 bases and J 6 bases, with 14 bases left between them. Germline V gene lookup returns CDR1 SGHKS and CDR2 YYEKEE (reference sequence). CDR3 size: 15 residues. CDR3 DNA: TGTGCCAGCAGCTTATTGACGGGGGCGGATGAAAAACTGTTTTTT. This encodes CASSLLTGADEKLFF.

The V call is TRBV19, the J call TRBJ1-1; D not certain. Trimming pared 6 bases from V and 4 bases from J, leaving 6 bases between. Germline CDR1 LNHDA, CDR2 SQIVND (reference sequence). CDR3 length: 11 amino acids. CDR3 DNA sequence: TGTGCCAGTAGCAGGACCACTGAAGCTTTCTTT. Translating gives CASSRTTEAFF.

The genes are TRBV7-9 and TRBJ1-3, with 8 bases that match TRBD1. V was clipped by 0 bases and J by 0 bases; unmatched bases: 1. The CDR3 has 16 amino acids. Germline V gives CDR1 SEHNR, CDR2 FQNEAQ (reference sequence). The CDR3 here is CASSLATGGSGNTIYF. For the CDR3, the DNA is TGTGCCAGCAGCTTAGCCACAGGGGGCTCTGGAAACACCATATATTTT.

The chain recombines TRBV28 with TRBJ2-7, with D unclear. The germline V gene has CDR1 MDHEN and CDR2 SYDVKM. The CDR3 is 13 residues long. V was trimmed by 2 bases and J by 1 base, leaving 6 bases between them. In DNA form, the CDR3 reads TGTGCCAGCAGTTTAACCTTATCCTACGAGCAGTACTTC. Amino acids: CASSLTLSYEQYF.

The chain carries TRBV6-5 and TRBJ1-1; weak D call: TRBD1 (5 bases). The CDR3 is 12 amino acids. The germline gives CDR1 MNHEY, CDR2 SVGAGI. The V end was cut by 6 bases, the J end by 3 bases, with 8 bases between. The CDR3 is CASRGEHTEAFF. CDR3 in DNA: TGTGCCAGCAGAGGGGAGCACACTGAAGCTTTCTTT.

This chain uses TRBV29-1 with TRBJ2-1, with 9 bases that match TRBD2. Per the germline V gene, CDR1 is SQVTM and CDR2 is ANQGSEA. V gave up 3 bases and J gave up 6 bases; unmatched junction bases: 3. The CDR3 has 13 residues. The CDR3 region is CSVDSSGTNEQFF. CDR3 coding DNA: TGCAGCGTTGATTCTAGCGGGACCAATGAGCAGTTCTTC.

The chain links TRBV6-5 to TRBJ1-1; D remains ambiguous. Germline lookup yields CDR1 MNHEY and CDR2 SVGAGI. V was trimmed by 3 bases and J by 1 base, leaving 9 bases between them. The CDR3 runs to 14 residues. The CDR3 sequence is CASSYRNPNTEAFF. The CDR3 nucleotides are TGTGCCAGCAGTTATCGCAACCCGAACACTGAAGCTTTCTTT.

The table lists this clone with a count of one. The chain employs TRBV20-1 and TRBJ2-5; weak D call: TRBD1 (5 bases). Germline values: CDR1 DFQATT, CDR2 SNEGSKA (reference sequence). Trimming took off 3 bases at V and 4 bases at J, with 9 bases between the two ends. The CDR3 has 12 residues. The CDR3 DNA follows: TGCAGTGCTAGTGGGCAGGGAGAGACCCAGTACTTC. It encodes CSASGQGETQYF.

This chain joins TRBV25-1 and TRBJ1-2; D is unclear. This CDR3 region has 17 residues. V shed 1 base and J shed 4 bases, with 19 bases lying between them. Germline V lookup: CDR1 MGHDK, CDR2 SYGVNS. The DNA of the CDR3 is TGTGCCAGCAGTGAATTTGCATCCGCAGCAGCCCCCTATGGCTACACCTTC. Its protein is CASSEFASAAAPYGYTF.

The chain has TRBV29-1 and TRBJ2-1; 8 bases are a match to TRBD2. CDR3 length: 12 amino acids. Germline CDR1 is SQVTM and CDR2 is ANQGSEA. V lost 3 bases and J lost 7; bases outside the gene matches: 2. In DNA, the CDR3 is TGCAGCGTTGATCCGGGAGGGAATGAGCAGTTCTTC. Translating it yields CSVDPGGNEQFF.